One and the same sample provided the 22 T cell receptor beta chains below, sequenced in a study of T cells in Graves' hyperthyroidism and ophthalmopathy (dated by TCRdb to 2018 to 2020). Libraries were prepared through multiplex PCR. The sequencer listed for this sample is Illumina HiSeq 2000. The TCR beta CDR3 regions were amplified from RNA transcripts. For the first round of RT-PCR on the TCR CDR3, the HTBI primer set was used together with the Qiagen OneStep RT-PCR kit. TCRdb took the public reads, trimmed them with fastp at Q25, ran MiXCR for clone calling and kept in-frame beta chains. Every distinct CDR3 protein forms one entry, paired with its most common genes and DNA. The sample profile shows about 400,000 distinct CDR3 sequences; about 16% of them were found once. The top ten hold approximately 19% of the sample. The sequenced sample was blood. The receptors derive from a woman aged 55 to 70 with Graves' ophthalmopathy.

This clonotype was picked up many times. The rearrangement joins TRBV5-1 to TRBJ2-2; a weak D match, TRBD1 (6 bases). The length of the CDR3 is 14 residues. V lost 0 bases, J lost 7 bases, and 10 bases lay in between. The germline V gene has CDR1 SGHRS and CDR2 YFSETQ. Written as DNA, the CDR3 is TGCGCCAGCAGCTTGGAACAGGGAGTCGGGGAGCTGTTTTTT. As protein: CASSLEQGVGELFF.

The chain is built from TRBV2 and TRBJ2-2, with unresolved D. The V end lost 6 bases, the J end lost 3 bases, and 8 bases lay between the germline ends. CDR3 length equals 13 residues. Per the germline V gene, CDR1 is SNHLY and CDR2 is FYNNEI. CDR3 in amino acids: CASRRSYTGELFF. CDR3 in DNA: TGTGCCAGCAGGAGGAGTTACACCGGGGAGCTGTTTTTT.

V is TRBV20-1 and J is TRBJ1-5; D gene ambiguous. CDR3 length equals 12 residues. Germline CDR1 DFQATT, CDR2 SNEGSKA (reference sequence). V shed 5 bases and J shed 2 bases, with 7 bases lying between them. The CDR3 loop is CSAHSGNQPQHF. The CDR3 DNA reads as TGCAGTGCTCATTCGGGCAATCAGCCCCAGCATTTT.

This clonotype was found a few times. The chain recombines TRBV12-3 or TRBV12-4 with TRBJ2-7; a possible D gene is TRBD1 (5 bases). The length of the CDR3 is 13 residues. V shed 8 bases and J shed 2 bases, with 13 bases lying between them. The chain's CDR3 is CASSGAGTYEQYF. The CDR3 DNA reads TGTGCCAGCTCTGGGGCCGGAACCTACGAGCAGTACTTC.

This clonotype was seen a few times. The chain couples TRBV5-1 to TRBJ1-1; D unclear. The germline V and J ends were trimmed by 3 bases and 2 bases, with 11 bases remaining between them. The CDR3 length is 14 residues. Germline V gene lookup returns CDR1 SGHRS and CDR2 YFSETQ. Here the CDR3 DNA reads TGCGCCAGCAGCTCGTCGGGTTCTAACACTGAAGCTTTCTTT. It encodes CASSSSGSNTEAFF.

This clonotype has ten or more counts. This chain uses TRBV3-1 with TRBJ1-1, with D tentatively TRBD1 (6 bases). The V gene's germline CDR1 is LGHDT and CDR2 YNNKEL (reference sequence). V shed 4 bases and J shed 7 bases, with 10 bases lying between them. This CDR3 is built from 12 residues. CDR3 nucleotide sequence: TGTGCCAGCAGCCTAACAGGGATTGAAGCTTTCTTT. Its translation: CASSLTGIEAFF.

This clonotype was seen at least ten times. This chain links TRBV28 with TRBJ1-3; D remains unclear. Germline V gene data show CDR1 as MDHEN and CDR2 as SYDVKM. The length of the CDR3 is 14 residues. V was shortened by 6 bases and J by 7 bases, with 16 bases between the two germline ends. CDR3 nucleotide sequence: TGTGCCAGCAGCTCCTTTATGGGGTTCAACACCATATATTTT. As protein: CASSSFMGFNTIYF.

This clonotype appeared many times. This chain links TRBV20-1 with TRBJ2-1; D is unresolved. Trimming pared 6 bases from V and 0 bases from J, leaving 15 bases between. This CDR3 is 15 amino acids long. The germline V gene encodes CDR1 DFQATT and CDR2 SNEGSKA (reference sequence). The CDR3 DNA reads TGCAGTGCGAGCCGGCCAGTGAGCTCCTACAATGAGCAGTTCTTC. The encoded protein is CSASRPVSSYNEQFF.

This clonotype came up many times. V and J are TRBV3-1 and TRBJ2-7; D possibly corresponds to TRBD1 (6 bases). Trimming pared 0 bases from V and 3 bases from J, leaving 12 bases between. Looked up from germline, CDR1 is LGHDT and CDR2 is YNNKEL (reference sequence). This CDR3 has 15 residues. The CDR3 is CASSQDEGVDYEQYF. CDR3 bases: TGTGCCAGCAGCCAAGATGAGGGGGTTGACTACGAGCAGTACTTC.

This clonotype was observed at least ten times. The CDR3 spells CASSPRQGIETQYF. The CDR3 coding sequence is TGTGCCAGCAGCCCCCGACAGGGGATAGAGACCCAGTACTTC. This rearrangement joins TRBV11-1 to TRBJ2-5, with TRBD1 identical over 8 bases. V lost 5 bases, J lost 4 bases, and 6 bases stayed unmatched. Per germline, CDR1 SGHAT and CDR2 FQDESV (reference sequence). The CDR3 contains 14 residues.

This clonotype was seen many times. CDR3 in DNA: TGTGCCAGCAAAATTCCGGGACAGGGTACTGAAGCTTTCTTT. This sequence encodes CASKIPGQGTEAFF. The rearrangement joins TRBV28 to TRBJ1-1; 9 bases agree with TRBD1. The V and J ends lost 7 bases and 5 bases, in that order; junction bases with no gene match: 8. The germline CDR1 and CDR2 sequences are MDHEN and SYDVKM. This CDR3 contains 14 residues. The variable domain in full, with the rest retrieved from reference TRBV28 and TRBJ1-1, is DVKVTQSSRYLVKRTGEKVFLECVQDMDHENMFWYRQDPGLGLRLIYFSYDVKMKEKGDIPEGYSVSREKKERFSLILESASTNQTSMYLCASKIPGQGTEAFFGQGTRLTVV.

The CDR3 is CASSFFTGQGGSSVQFF. The CDR3 DNA reads TGTGCCAGTAGTTTTTTTACGGGCCAGGGGGGATCAAGCGTCCAATTCTTC. The gene calls are TRBV19 and TRBJ2-1, with a tentative D call TRBD1 (7 bases). The germline gives CDR1 LNHDA, CDR2 SQIVND (reference sequence). V was trimmed by 5 bases and J by 16 bases, leaving 33 bases between them. This CDR3 has 17 residues.

The chain is built from TRBV3-1 and TRBJ1-5, with D possibly TRBD1 on 6 matching bases. This CDR3 region has 15 residues. V lost 0 bases to trimming and J lost 3 bases, with 9 bases between them. CDR1 is LGHDT and CDR2 is YNNKEL in the germline V gene (reference sequence). As DNA, the CDR3 is TGTGCCAGCAGCCAAGATCCAGGGGTCAATCAGCCCCAGCATTTT. It translates to CASSQDPGVNQPQHF.

V is TRBV24-1 and J is TRBJ1-2; D gene ambiguous. The CDR3 has 13 residues. CDR1 is KGHDR and CDR2 is SFDVKD in the germline V gene. V was trimmed by 3 bases and J by 7 bases, leaving 11 bases between them. The CDR3 DNA follows: TGTGCCACCAGTGATCCGGACGGCCCTGGCTACACCTTC. Its protein product is CATSDPDGPGYTF.

This clonotype was counted many times. The J gene is TRBJ2-5, the V gene TRBV3-1; TRBD1 is a possible D gene (5 bases). Germline CDR1 reads LGHDT; CDR2 reads YNNKEL (reference sequence). The CDR3 extends over 15 amino acids. V lost 0 bases to trimming and J lost 5 bases, with 13 bases between them. The CDR3 sequence: CASSQDTVPGETQYF. CDR3 nucleotide sequence: TGTGCCAGCAGCCAAGATACGGTCCCAGGGGAGACCCAGTACTTC.

This clonotype was seen at least ten times. V is TRBV2 and J is TRBJ2-7; 14 bases are shared with TRBD2. Germline loops: CDR1 SNHLY, CDR2 FYNNEI. The CDR3 contains 14 residues. V shed 8 bases, J shed 9 bases, and the junction held 9 bases outside the gene matches. The CDR3 sequence: CASRGGLAGEGQYF. In DNA, the CDR3 is TGTGCCAGCCGGGGGGGACTAGCGGGAGAGGGGCAGTACTTC.

The chain couples TRBV7-2 to TRBJ1-2; D ambiguous. This CDR3 is built from 15 residues. The germline V and J ends were trimmed by 0 bases and 3 bases, with 11 bases remaining between them. Per germline, CDR1 SGHTA and CDR2 FQGNSA. CDR3 sequence reads: CASSLAGRPHYGYTF. DNA for the CDR3: TGTGCCAGCAGCTTAGCGGGGAGACCGCACTATGGCTACACCTTC.

As DNA, the CDR3 is TGTGCCAGCAGTTCGAGAATCGGACAGGGGAACTACAATGAGCAGTTCTTC. Protein sequence: CASSSRIGQGNYNEQFF. This chain connects TRBV12-3 or TRBV12-4 to TRBJ2-1, with 9 positions matching TRBD1. Losses at the gene ends were 4 bases for V and 3 bases for J; bases not matched to a gene: 10. The CDR3 is made up of 17 amino acids.

This clonotype was found a few times. The rearrangement links TRBV20-1 to TRBJ1-1; maybe TRBD1 (5 bases). The CDR3 is made up of 13 amino acids. V gave up 1 base and J gave up 5 bases, with 11 bases separating them. Germline CDR1 is DFQATT and CDR2 is SNEGSKA (reference sequence). The CDR3 sequence: CSARAQGDTEAFF. The CDR3 DNA follows: TGCAGTGCTAGAGCGCAAGGGGATACTGAAGCTTTCTTT.

This clonotype was detected many times. V gene TRBV7-9 combines with J gene TRBJ2-5, with a tentative D call TRBD2 (6 bases). The germline V gene has CDR1 SEHNR and CDR2 FQNEAQ (reference sequence). Deletions cut 10 bases from V and 1 base from J, with 19 bases between. The CDR3 spans 15 residues. The CDR3: CAIPTGDGGQETQYF. The CDR3 region has the DNA TGTGCCATCCCAACGGGGGACGGGGGCCAAGAGACCCAGTACTTC.

V and J are TRBV29-1 and TRBJ1-1; TRBD1 matches 9 bases. J gave up 4 bases and V 5 bases, and 2 bases lay outside the gene matches. CDR3 length: 12 amino acids. The germline V gene encodes CDR1 SQVTM and CDR2 ANQGSEA. DNA for the CDR3: TGCAGCGTTCGGACAGGGGCCACTGAAGCTTTCTTT. Protein: CSVRTGATEAFF.

This clonotype was detected a few times. The chain uses TRBV27 and TRBJ2-1; D might be TRBD2 (6 bases). Trimming took off 0 bases at V and 3 bases at J, with 9 bases between the two ends. This CDR3 has 15 residues. Germline-derived CDR1 and CDR2 are MNHEY and SMNVEV (reference sequence). CDR3: CASSLSGGNYNEQFF. The DNA of the CDR3 is TGTGCCAGCAGTTTATCGGGGGGAAACTACAATGAGCAGTTCTTC.